The entry below gives a single T cell receptor beta chain sequence along with its context. As yet, its antigen is unknown. The study drew donors from healthy Caucasian individuals in Russia aged roughly 6 to 100. Each sample yielded at least 5.5 micrograms of PBMC total RNA. This entry comes from a study of blood T cells in healthy people across ages. A sample-barcoded 5' primer and a J-beta primer mix were used in a second PCR of about 7 to 12 cycles. TCRdb re-called the 5' RACE reads through MiXCR, storing one row per CDR3 protein. The repertoire holds about 670,000 distinct CDR3 sequences, with approximately 52% as singletons. Study-wide findings and caveats: The unknown donor CMV status may have confounded expanded clonotype changes. Among long-lived donors, naive CD4+ cells were more numerous and diversity higher than in aged donors.

This clonotype was obtained from an elderly woman in good health. Sequences were obtained from blood.

The chain's CDR3 is CASSFFGANYTF. The CDR3, as DNA: TGTGCCAGCAGCTTTTTTGGGGCGAACTACACCTTC. The V gene is TRBV5-5, the J gene TRBJ1-2; maybe TRBD1 (5 bases). CDR3 length: 12 residues. CDR1 and CDR2 from the germline V gene are SGHKS and YYEKEE (reference sequence). V lost 2 bases, J lost 10 bases, and 12 bases lay in between.